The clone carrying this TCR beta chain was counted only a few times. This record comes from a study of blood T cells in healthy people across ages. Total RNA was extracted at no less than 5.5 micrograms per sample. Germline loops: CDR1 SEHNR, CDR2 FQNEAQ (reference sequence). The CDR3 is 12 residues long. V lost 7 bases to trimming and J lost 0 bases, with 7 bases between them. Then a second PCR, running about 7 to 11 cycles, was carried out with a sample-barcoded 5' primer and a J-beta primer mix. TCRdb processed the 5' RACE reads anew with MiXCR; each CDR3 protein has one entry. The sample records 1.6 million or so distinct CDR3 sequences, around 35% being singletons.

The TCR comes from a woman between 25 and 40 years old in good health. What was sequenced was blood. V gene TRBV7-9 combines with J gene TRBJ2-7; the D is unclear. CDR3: CASTQSSYEQYF. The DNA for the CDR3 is TGTGCCAGCACCCAAAGCTCCTACGAGCAGTACTTC. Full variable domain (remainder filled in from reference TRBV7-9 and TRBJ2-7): DTGVSQNPRHKITKRGQNVTFRCDPISEHNRLYWYRQTLGQGPEFLTYFQNEAQLEKSRLLSDRFSAERPKGSFSTLEIQRTEQGDSAMYLCASTQSSYEQYFGPGTRLTVT.